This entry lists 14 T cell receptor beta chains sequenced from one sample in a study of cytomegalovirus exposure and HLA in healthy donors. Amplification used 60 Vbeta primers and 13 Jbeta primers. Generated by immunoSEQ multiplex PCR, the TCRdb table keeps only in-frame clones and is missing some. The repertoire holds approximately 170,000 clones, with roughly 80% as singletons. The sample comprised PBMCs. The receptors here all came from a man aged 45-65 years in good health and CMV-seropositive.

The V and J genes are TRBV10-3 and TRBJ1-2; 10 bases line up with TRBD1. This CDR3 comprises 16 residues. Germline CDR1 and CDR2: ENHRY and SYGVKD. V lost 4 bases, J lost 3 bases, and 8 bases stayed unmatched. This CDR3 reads CAISVTGTGDHYGYTF. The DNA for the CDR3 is TGTGCCATCAGTGTTACCGGGACAGGGGACCACTATGGCTACACCTTC.

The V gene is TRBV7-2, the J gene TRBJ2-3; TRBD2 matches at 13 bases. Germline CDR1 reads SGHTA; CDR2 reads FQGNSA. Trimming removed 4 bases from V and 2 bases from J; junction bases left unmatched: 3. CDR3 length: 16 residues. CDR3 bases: TGTGCCAGCAGCTCGACTAGCGGGAGGTTCACAGATACGCAGTATTTT. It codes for CASSSTSGRFTDTQYF.

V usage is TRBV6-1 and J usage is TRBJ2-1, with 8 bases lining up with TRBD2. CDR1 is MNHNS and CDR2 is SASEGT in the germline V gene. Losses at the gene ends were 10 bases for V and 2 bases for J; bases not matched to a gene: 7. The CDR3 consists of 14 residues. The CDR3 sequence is CATFLAGTYNEQFF. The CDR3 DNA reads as TGTGCCACCTTCTTAGCGGGGACCTACAATGAGCAGTTCTTC.

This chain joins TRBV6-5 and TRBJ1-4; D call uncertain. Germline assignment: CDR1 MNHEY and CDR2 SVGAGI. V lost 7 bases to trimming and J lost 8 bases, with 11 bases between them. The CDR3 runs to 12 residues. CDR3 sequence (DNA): TGTGCCAGCAAGGCAGGTGGGGAAAAACTGTTTTTT. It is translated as CASKAGGEKLFF.

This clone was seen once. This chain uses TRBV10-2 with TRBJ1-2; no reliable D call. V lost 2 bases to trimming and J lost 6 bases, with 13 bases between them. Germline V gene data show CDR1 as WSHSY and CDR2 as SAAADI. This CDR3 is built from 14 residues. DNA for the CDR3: TGCGCCAGCAGTGAGACAACGGGTTCCAATGGCTACACCTTC. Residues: CASSETTGSNGYTF.

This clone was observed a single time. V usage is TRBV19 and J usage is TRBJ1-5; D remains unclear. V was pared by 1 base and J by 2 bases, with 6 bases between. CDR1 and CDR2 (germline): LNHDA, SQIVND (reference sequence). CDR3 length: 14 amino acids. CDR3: CASSIGLGNQPQHF. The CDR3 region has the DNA TGTGCCAGTAGTATAGGGTTAGGCAATCAGCCCCAGCATTTT.

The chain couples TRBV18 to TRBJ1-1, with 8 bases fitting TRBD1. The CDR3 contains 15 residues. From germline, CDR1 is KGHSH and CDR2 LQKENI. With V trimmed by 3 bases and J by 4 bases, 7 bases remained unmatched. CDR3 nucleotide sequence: TGTGCCAGCTCACCCTCGACAGGGGAAGGCACTGAAGCTTTCTTT. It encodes CASSPSTGEGTEAFF.

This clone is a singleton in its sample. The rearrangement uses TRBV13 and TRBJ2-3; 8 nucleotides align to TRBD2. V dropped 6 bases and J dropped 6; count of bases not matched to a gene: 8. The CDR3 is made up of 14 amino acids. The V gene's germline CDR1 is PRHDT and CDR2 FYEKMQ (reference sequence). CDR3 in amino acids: CASSSSGGLDTQYF. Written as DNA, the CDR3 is TGTGCCAGCAGTTCCAGCGGGGGACTGGATACGCAGTATTTT. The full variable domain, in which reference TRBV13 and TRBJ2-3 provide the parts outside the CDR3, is AAGVIQSPRHLIKEKRETATLKCYPIPRHDTVYWYQQGPGQDPQFLISFYEKMQSDKGSIPDRFSAQQFSDYHSELNMSSLELGDSALYFCASSSSGGLDTQYFGPGTRLTVL.

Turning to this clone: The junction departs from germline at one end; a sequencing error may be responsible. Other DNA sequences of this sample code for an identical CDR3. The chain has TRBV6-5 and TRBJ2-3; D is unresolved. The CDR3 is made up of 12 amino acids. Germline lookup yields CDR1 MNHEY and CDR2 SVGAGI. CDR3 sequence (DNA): TGCGCCAGCAGTGATACAACAGATACGCAGTATTTT. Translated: CASSDTTDTQYF.

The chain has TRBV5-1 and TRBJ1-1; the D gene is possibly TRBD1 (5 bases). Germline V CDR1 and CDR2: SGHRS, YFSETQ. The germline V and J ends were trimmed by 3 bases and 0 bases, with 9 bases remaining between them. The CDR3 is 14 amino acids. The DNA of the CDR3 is TGCGCCAGCAGCTCAGGGAACTTGAACACTGAAGCTTTCTTT. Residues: CASSSGNLNTEAFF.

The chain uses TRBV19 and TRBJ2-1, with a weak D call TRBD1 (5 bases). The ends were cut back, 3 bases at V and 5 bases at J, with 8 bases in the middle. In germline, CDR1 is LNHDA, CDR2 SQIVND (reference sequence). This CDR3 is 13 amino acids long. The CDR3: CASSMQGNNEQFF. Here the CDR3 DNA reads TGTGCCAGTAGTATGCAGGGCAACAATGAGCAGTTCTTC.

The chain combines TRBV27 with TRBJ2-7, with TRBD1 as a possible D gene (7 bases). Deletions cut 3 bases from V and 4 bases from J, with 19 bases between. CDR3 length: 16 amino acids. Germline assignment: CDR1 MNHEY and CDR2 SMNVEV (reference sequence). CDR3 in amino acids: CASSFLGGGLRYEQYF. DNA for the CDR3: TGTGCCAGCAGTTTCTTAGGGGGCGGACTAAGGTACGAGCAGTACTTC.

This CDR3 reads CAAKEWSSGNTIYF. CDR3 sequence (DNA): TGTGCCGCTAAGGAGTGGAGCTCTGGAAACACCATATATTTT. The V call is TRBV6-1, the J call TRBJ1-3; D not certain. V was clipped by 11 bases and J by 0 bases, with 14 bases between them. In germline, CDR1 is MNHNS, CDR2 SASEGT. There are 14 residues in the CDR3.

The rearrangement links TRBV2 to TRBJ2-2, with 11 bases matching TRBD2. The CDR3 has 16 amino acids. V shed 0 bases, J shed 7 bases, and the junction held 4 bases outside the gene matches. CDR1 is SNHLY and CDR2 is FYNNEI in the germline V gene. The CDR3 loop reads CASSEASGGADGELFF. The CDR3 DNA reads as TGTGCCAGCAGTGAAGCTAGCGGGGGGGCCGACGGGGAGCTGTTTTTT. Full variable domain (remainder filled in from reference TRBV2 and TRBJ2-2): EPEVTQTPSHQVTQMGQEVILRCVPISNHLYFYWYRQILGQKVEFLVSFYNNEISEKSEIFDDQFSVERPDGSNFTLKIRSTKLEDSAMYFCASSEASGGADGELFFGEGSRLTVL.